A single sample is the source of the 13 T cell receptor beta chains below, sequenced in a study of blood T cell repertoires in COVID-19. Assay: immunoSEQ multiplex PCR; the TCRdb copy retains only in-frame clones and omits some. In the table there are tens of thousands of clones, 75% to 95% of which are singletons. The sample was peripheral blood. These receptors were obtained from a man aged 55 to 69 with acute or convalescent COVID-19.

V is TRBV6-5 and J is TRBJ1-3, with 7 bases that match TRBD1. This CDR3 contains 14 residues. Germline assignment: CDR1 MNHEY and CDR2 SVGAGI. After removal of 6 bases from V and 6 bases from J, the junction contained 8 bases not matched to a gene. CDR3 bases: TGTGCCAGCAGCCTATACAGGGGCGAAAACACCATATATTTT. This sequence encodes CASSLYRGENTIYF.

The genes are TRBV11-3 and TRBJ2-1, with 9 bases fitting TRBD2. Germline V gene data show CDR1 as SGHNT and CDR2 as YENEEA. V was pared by 0 bases and J by 7 bases, with 1 base of the junction left unmatched. This CDR3 region has 14 residues. The CDR3 protein is CASSLETSGNEQFF. CDR3 bases: TGTGCCAGCAGCTTAGAGACTAGCGGTAATGAGCAGTTCTTC.

The chain joins TRBV28 to TRBJ1-4, with D possibly matching TRBD1 (5 bases). Deletions cut 7 bases from V and 4 bases from J, with 13 bases between. This CDR3 is 14 amino acids long. Germline V gene lookup returns CDR1 MDHEN and CDR2 SYDVKM. The CDR3 is CASNVVQGNEKLFF. DNA of the CDR3: TGTGCCAGCAACGTGGTGCAGGGTAATGAAAAACTGTTTTTT.

The V gene is TRBV7-9, the J gene TRBJ1-1; D may be TRBD1 (6 bases). V shed 4 bases and J shed 3 bases, with 9 bases lying between them. This CDR3 has 13 residues. Germline V lookup: CDR1 SEHNR, CDR2 FQNEAQ (reference sequence). DNA of the CDR3: TGTGCCAGCAGCTCCGGACAGCACACTGAAGCTTTCTTT. It specifies CASSSGQHTEAFF.

The rearrangement uses TRBV11-2 and TRBJ2-5; D might be TRBD2 (6 bases). V was pared by 5 bases and J by 4 bases, with 23 bases between. The CDR3 is made up of 17 amino acids. Per the germline V gene, CDR1 is SGHAT and CDR2 is FQNNGV. CDR3 sequence: CASSRISGGGTRETQYF. The CDR3 bases are TGTGCCAGCAGCCGAATTAGTGGTGGCGGGACTCGAGAGACCCAGTACTTC.

Here the CDR3 reads CASSYRQANTGELFF. In nucleotides, the CDR3 is TGTGCCAGCAGTTATAGACAGGCGAACACCGGGGAGCTGTTTTTT. The rearrangement joins TRBV6-6 to TRBJ2-2; perhaps TRBD1 as D (6 bases). Trimming cost V 3 bases and J 0 bases, with 8 bases left between them. Germline V lookup: CDR1 MNHNY, CDR2 SVGAGI (reference sequence). The CDR3 runs to 15 residues.

Here the CDR3 DNA reads TGTGCCAGCAGTTTAGATAGAGACAGTCGGACTGAAGCTTTCTTT. Translation gives CASSLDRDSRTEAFF. The chain has TRBV27 and TRBJ1-1; maybe TRBD1 (5 bases). The CDR3 extends over 15 amino acids. Trimming cost V 2 bases and J 5 bases, with 15 bases left between them. Germline V lookup: CDR1 MNHEY, CDR2 SMNVEV (reference sequence).

V usage is TRBV4-3 and J usage is TRBJ1-3, with 8 bases lining up with TRBD1. This CDR3 has 16 amino acids. From germline, CDR1 is LGHNA and CDR2 YSLEER. V was pared by 1 base and J by 0 bases, with 2 bases of the junction left unmatched. The CDR3 sequence: CASSQATGGSGNTIYF. In DNA, the CDR3 is TGCGCCAGCAGCCAAGCTACAGGGGGCTCTGGAAACACCATATATTTT.

This chain uses TRBV4-3 with TRBJ1-5; a possible D gene is TRBD1 (5 bases). The CDR3 contains 16 residues. Germline V gene data show CDR1 as LGHNA and CDR2 as YSLEER. Trimming cost V 0 bases and J 0 bases, with 9 bases left between them. CDR3 DNA: TGCGCCAGCAGCCAAGAGCAGACAGTTAGCAATCAGCCCCAGCATTTT. Translation gives CASSQEQTVSNQPQHF.

This chain connects TRBV5-1 to TRBJ1-1; D gene ambiguous. Germline CDR1 is SGHRS and CDR2 is YFSETQ. V was pared by 0 bases and J by 3 bases, with 6 bases between. The CDR3 loop spans 13 amino acids. For the CDR3, the DNA is TGCGCCAGCAGCTTGGAGACTCACACTGAAGCTTTCTTT. It specifies CASSLETHTEAFF.

The rearrangement joins TRBV11-2 to TRBJ2-2; 11 bases agree with TRBD2. The ends lost 5 bases at V and 4 bases at J; junction bases unmatched: 9. The CDR3 spans 17 residues. The V gene's germline CDR1 is SGHAT and CDR2 FQNNGV. The CDR3 region is CASSRGGTSGVTGELFF. The DNA of the CDR3 is TGTGCCAGCAGCCGAGGGGGGACTAGCGGAGTCACCGGGGAGCTGTTTTTT.

The V and J genes are TRBV6-6 and TRBJ1-1; D not certain. The germline V gene has CDR1 MNHNY and CDR2 SVGAGI (reference sequence). The CDR3 spans 12 residues. Trimming left V 6 bases short and J 0 bases short, with 5 bases between. The CDR3 coding sequence is TGTGCCAGCAGCAGGTTGAACACTGAAGCTTTCTTT. Protein: CASSRLNTEAFF.

This chain joins TRBV7-2 and TRBJ1-1, with D possibly TRBD1 on 6 matching bases. The CDR3 covers 13 residues. Trimming removed 3 bases at V and 3 bases at J, with 8 bases between. CDR1 SGHTA and CDR2 FQGNSA come from the germline V gene. Written as DNA, the CDR3 is TGTGCCAGCAGCTTCACAGGGTACACTGAAGCTTTCTTT. Translating gives CASSFTGYTEAFF. Full variable domain (rest looked up from reference TRBV7-2 and TRBJ1-1): GAGVSQSPSNKVTEKGKDVELRCDPISGHTALYWYRQSLGQGLEFLIYFQGNSAPDKSGLPSDRFSAERTGGSVSTLTIQRTQQEDSAVYLCASSFTGYTEAFFGQGTRLTVV.